This T cell receptor beta chain was recovered during a study of blood T cell repertoires in COVID-19. Study-level information: Samples came from the United States, Italy and Spain, spanning acute and convalescent COVID-19.

Study processing details: Counts of nucleated cells, estimated from reference gene primer amplification, were obtained. Here immunoSEQ multiplex PCR was the method, and the copy in TCRdb shows in-frame clones only, minus some. V, J and clone size were drawn from that table, and D and trimming were deduced from the DNA. The data contain 330,000 or so clones, approximately 89% of them seen just once; the ten biggest clones take up less than 5.5%. The CDR3 runs 14 residues. Looked up from germline, CDR1 is MDHEN and CDR2 is SYDVKM. V gave up 5 bases and J gave up 6 bases, with 14 bases separating them. This chain links TRBV28 with TRBJ1-5, with D perhaps TRBD1 (5 bases). This receptor was obtained from a man in his thirties or forties who had recovered from COVID-19. The sample comprised PBMCs or T cells enriched from blood (not recorded which). The CDR3 spells CASSDSGMGQPQHF. The CDR3 DNA sequence: TGTGCCAGCAGTGATTCAGGGATGGGTCAGCCCCAGCATTTT.